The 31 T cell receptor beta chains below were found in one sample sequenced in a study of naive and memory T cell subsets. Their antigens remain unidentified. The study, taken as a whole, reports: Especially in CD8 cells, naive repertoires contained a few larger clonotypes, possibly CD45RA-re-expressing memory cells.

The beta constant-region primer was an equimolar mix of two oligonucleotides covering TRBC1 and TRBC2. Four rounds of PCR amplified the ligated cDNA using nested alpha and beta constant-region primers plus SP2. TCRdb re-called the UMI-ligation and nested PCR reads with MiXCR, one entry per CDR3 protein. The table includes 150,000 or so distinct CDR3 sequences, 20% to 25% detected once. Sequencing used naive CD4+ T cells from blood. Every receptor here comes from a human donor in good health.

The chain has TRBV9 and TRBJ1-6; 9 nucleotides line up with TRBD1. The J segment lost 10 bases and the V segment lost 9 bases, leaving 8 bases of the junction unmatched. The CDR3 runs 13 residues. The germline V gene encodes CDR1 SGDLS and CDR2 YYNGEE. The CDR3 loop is CATSRTGASPLHF. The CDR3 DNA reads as TGTGCCACCTCTCGGACAGGGGCCTCACCCCTCCACTTT.

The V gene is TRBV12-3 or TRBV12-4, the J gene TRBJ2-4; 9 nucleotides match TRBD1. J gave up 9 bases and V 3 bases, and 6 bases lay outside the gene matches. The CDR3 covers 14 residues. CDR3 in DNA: TGTGCCAGCAGTTTTAGATCGGACAGGGGCATTCAGTACTTC. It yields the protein CASSFRSDRGIQYF.

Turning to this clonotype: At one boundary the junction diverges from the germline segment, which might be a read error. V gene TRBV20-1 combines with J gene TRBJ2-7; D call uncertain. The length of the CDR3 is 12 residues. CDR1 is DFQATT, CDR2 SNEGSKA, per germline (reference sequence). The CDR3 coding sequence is TGCAGTGCTAGAGATCGAATAGTGATGATGGGCTTC. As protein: CSARDRIVMMGF.

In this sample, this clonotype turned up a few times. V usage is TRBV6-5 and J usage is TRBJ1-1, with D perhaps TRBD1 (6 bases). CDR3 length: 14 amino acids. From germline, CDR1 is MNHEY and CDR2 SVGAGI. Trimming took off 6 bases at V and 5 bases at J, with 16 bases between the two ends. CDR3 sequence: CASSPRWGRTEAFF. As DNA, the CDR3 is TGTGCCAGCAGCCCCCGTTGGGGGCGGACTGAAGCTTTCTTT.

CDR3 sequence: CASTGGGTTTNEKLFF. CDR3 bases: TGCGCCAGCACGGGCGGCGGAACTACAACTAATGAAAAACTGTTTTTT. The chain employs TRBV4-1 and TRBJ1-4, with no clear D. V lost 7 bases, J lost 0 bases, and 15 bases lay in between. The CDR3 consists of 16 residues. Germline CDR1 MGHRA, CDR2 YSYEKL.

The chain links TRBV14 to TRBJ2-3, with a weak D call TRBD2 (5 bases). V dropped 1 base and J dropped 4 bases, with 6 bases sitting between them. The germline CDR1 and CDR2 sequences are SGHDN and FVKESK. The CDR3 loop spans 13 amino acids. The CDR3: CASSQVLADTQYF. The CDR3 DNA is TGTGCCAGCAGCCAAGTACTAGCAGATACGCAGTATTTT.

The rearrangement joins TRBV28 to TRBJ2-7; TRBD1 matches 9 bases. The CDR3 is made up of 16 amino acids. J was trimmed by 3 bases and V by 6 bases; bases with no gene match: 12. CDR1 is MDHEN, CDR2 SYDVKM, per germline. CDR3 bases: TGTGCCAGCAGCCCGTCTCCGGGACAGGGAATCTACGAGCAGTACTTC. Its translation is CASSPSPGQGIYEQYF.

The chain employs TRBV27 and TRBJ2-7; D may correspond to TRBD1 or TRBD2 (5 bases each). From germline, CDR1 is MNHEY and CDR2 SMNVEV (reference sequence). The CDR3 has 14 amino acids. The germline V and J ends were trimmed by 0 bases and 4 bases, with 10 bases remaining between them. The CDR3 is CASSLSIGEYEQYF. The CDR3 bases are TGTGCCAGCAGTTTATCGATAGGGGAGTACGAGCAGTACTTC.

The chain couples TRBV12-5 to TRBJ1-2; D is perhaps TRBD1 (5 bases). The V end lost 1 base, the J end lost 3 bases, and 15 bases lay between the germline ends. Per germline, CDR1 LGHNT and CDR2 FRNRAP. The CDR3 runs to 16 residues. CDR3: CASGLDPITGHYGYTF. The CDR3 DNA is TGTGCTAGTGGTTTGGACCCCATCACAGGCCACTATGGCTACACCTTC.

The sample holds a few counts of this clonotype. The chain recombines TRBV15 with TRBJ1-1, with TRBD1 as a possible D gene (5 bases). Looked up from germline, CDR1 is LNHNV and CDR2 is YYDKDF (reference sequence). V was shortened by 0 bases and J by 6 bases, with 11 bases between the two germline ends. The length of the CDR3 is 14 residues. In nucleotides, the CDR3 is TGTGCCACCAGCAGAGAAGGGACCGTCGCTGAAGCTTTCTTT. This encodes CATSREGTVAEAFF.

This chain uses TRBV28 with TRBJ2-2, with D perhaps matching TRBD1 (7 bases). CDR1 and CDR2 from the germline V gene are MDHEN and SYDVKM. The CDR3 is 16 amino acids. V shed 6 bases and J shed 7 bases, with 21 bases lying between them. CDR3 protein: CASRPRTGGVVGELFF. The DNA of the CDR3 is TGTGCCAGCAGACCCCGGACAGGAGGGGTAGTCGGGGAGCTGTTTTTT.

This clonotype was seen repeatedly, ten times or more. The CDR3 protein is CASGQSRDETQYF. CDR3 nucleotides: TGTGCCAGTGGACAGTCCAGGGATGAGACCCAGTACTTC. The chain carries TRBV19 and TRBJ2-5, with D possibly being TRBD1 (6 bases). The germline CDR1 and CDR2 sequences are LNHDA and SQIVND (reference sequence). V was shortened by 8 bases and J by 5 bases, with 15 bases between the two germline ends. CDR3 size: 13 residues.

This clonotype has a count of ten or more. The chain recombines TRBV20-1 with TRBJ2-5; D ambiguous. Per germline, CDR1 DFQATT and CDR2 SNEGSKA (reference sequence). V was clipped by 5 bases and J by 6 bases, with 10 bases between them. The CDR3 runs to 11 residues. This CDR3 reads CSARGTKTQYF. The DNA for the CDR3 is TGCAGTGCTCGAGGTACGAAGACCCAGTACTTC.

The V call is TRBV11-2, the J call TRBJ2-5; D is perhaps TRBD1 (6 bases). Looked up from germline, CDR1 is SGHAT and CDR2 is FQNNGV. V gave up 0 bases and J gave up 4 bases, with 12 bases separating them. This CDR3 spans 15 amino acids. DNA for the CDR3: TGTGCCAGCAGCTTAGATCGCAGGGGATCAGAGACCCAGTACTTC. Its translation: CASSLDRRGSETQYF.

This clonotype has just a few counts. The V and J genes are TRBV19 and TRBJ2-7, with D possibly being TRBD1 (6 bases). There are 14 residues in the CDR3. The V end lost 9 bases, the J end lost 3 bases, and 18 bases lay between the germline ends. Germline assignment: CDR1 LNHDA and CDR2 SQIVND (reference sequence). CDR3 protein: CASTKRGLDYEQYF. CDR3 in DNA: TGTGCCAGCACAAAGAGGGGGTTGGACTACGAGCAGTACTTC.

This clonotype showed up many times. CDR3 sequence reads: CASSTPGLAGAKNEQFF. CDR3 coding DNA: TGTGCCAGTAGTACCCCGGGACTAGCGGGAGCGAAGAATGAGCAGTTCTTC. The chain has TRBV19 and TRBJ2-1; 14 bases map to TRBD2. V was clipped by 4 bases and J by 7 bases; unmatched bases: 9. This CDR3 is 17 amino acids long. CDR1 is LNHDA, CDR2 SQIVND, per germline (reference sequence).

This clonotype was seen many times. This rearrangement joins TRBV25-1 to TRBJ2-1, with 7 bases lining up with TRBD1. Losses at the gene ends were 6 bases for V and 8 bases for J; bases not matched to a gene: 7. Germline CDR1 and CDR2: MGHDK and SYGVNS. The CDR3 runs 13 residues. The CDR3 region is CASRGQEKDEQFF. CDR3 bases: TGTGCCAGCAGAGGACAGGAGAAGGATGAGCAGTTCTTC.

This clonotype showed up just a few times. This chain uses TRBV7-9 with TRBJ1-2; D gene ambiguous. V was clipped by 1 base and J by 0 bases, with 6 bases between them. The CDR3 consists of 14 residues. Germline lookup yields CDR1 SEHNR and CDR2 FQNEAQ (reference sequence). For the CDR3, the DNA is TGTGCCAGCAGCTTAGATGCAGCTAACTATGGCTACACCTTC. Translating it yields CASSLDAANYGYTF.

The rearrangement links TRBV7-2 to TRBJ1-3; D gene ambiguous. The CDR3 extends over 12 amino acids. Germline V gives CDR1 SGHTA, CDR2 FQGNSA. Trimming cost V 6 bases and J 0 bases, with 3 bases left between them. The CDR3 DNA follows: TGTGCCAGCAGGTACTCTGGAAACACCATATATTTT. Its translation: CASRYSGNTIYF.

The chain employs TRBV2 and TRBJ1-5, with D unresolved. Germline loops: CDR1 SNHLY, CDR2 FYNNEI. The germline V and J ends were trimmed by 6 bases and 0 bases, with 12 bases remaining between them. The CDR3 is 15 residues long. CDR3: CASSKDGISNQPQHF. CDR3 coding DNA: TGTGCCAGCAGCAAGGATGGTATTAGCAATCAGCCCCAGCATTTT.

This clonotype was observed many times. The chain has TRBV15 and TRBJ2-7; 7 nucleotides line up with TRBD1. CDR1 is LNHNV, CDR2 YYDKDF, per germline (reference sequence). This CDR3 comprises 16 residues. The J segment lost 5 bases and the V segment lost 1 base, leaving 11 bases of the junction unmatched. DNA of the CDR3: TGTGCCACCAGCAGAGGAGGGACAGTCCCGAGGGACGAGCAGTACTTC. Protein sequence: CATSRGGTVPRDEQYF.

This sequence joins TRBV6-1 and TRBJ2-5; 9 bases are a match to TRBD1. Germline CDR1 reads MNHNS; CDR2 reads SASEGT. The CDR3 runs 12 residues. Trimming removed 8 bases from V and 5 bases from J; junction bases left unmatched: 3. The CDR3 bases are TGTGCCAGCTACAGGGGGCTGGAGACCCAGTACTTC. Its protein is CASYRGLETQYF.

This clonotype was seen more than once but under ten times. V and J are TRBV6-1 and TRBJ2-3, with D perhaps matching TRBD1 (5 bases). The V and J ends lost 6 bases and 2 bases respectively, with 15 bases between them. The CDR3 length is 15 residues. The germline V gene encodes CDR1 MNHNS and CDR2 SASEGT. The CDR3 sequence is CASRETGDHTDTQYF. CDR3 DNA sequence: TGTGCCAGCAGGGAAACAGGCGACCACACAGATACGCAGTATTTT.

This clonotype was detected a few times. Here the CDR3 reads CASSKTWDQPQHF. The CDR3 bases are TGTGCCAGCAGCAAGACATGGGATCAGCCCCAGCATTTT. This sequence joins TRBV7-2 and TRBJ1-5; D remains ambiguous. Deletions cut 5 bases from V and 5 bases from J, with 10 bases between. The CDR3 loop spans 13 amino acids. The germline V gene has CDR1 SGHTA and CDR2 FQGNSA.

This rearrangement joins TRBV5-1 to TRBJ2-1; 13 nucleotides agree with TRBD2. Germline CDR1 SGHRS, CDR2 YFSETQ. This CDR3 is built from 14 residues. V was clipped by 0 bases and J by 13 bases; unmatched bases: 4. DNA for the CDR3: TGCGCCAGCAGCTTGGAGGGACTAGCGGGATTTCAGTTCTTC. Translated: CASSLEGLAGFQFF. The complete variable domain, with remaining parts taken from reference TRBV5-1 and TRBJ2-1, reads KAGVTQTPRYLIKTRGQQVTLSCSPISGHRSVSWYQQTPGQGLQFLFEYFSETQRNKGNFPGRFSGRQFSNSRSEMNVSTLELGDSALYLCASSLEGLAGFQFFGPGTRLTVL.

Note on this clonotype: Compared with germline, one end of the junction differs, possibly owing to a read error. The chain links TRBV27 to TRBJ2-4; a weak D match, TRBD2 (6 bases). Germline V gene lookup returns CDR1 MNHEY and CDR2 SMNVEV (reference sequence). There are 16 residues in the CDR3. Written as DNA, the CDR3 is TGTGCCAGCAGTTTATCCGGGGGTAGCGCCAAAAACATTCAGAACTTC. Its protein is CASSLSGGSAKNIQNF.

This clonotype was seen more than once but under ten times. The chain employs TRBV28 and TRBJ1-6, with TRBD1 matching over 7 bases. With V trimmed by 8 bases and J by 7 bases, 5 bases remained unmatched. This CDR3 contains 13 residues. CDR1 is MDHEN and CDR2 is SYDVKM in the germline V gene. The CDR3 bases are TGTGCCAGCGGAGGGGGCCTGAATTCACCCCTCCACTTT. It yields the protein CASGGGLNSPLHF.

CDR3 protein: CSGLGQGRNTEAFF. The DNA for the CDR3 is TGCAGCGGCTTGGGGCAGGGGAGGAACACTGAAGCTTTCTTT. V and J are TRBV29-1 and TRBJ1-1; TRBD1 might be the D (6 bases). Germline CDR1 is SQVTM and CDR2 is ANQGSEA. The V end lost 7 bases, the J end lost 1 base, and 16 bases lay between the germline ends. This CDR3 spans 14 amino acids.

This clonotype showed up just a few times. CDR3 amino acids: CSAGSVIGTDTQYF. In DNA form, the CDR3 reads TGCAGTGCTGGGTCAGTAATTGGCACAGATACGCAGTATTTT. The rearrangement links TRBV20-1 to TRBJ2-3; D is unresolved. The germline V and J ends were trimmed by 5 bases and 1 base, with 13 bases remaining between them. The CDR3 has 14 amino acids. CDR1 is DFQATT, CDR2 SNEGSKA, per germline (reference sequence).

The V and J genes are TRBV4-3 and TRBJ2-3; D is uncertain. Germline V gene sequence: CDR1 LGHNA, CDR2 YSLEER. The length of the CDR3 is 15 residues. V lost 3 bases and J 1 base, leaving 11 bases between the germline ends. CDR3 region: CASSQEAGGTDTQYF. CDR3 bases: TGCGCCAGCAGCCAGGAAGCTGGGGGCACAGATACGCAGTATTTT.

The CDR3 here is CASSLRLAGLIGNEQFF. CDR3 in DNA: TGTGCCAGCAGCTTACGACTAGCGGGACTTATCGGCAATGAGCAGTTCTTC. The chain employs TRBV7-8 and TRBJ2-1; TRBD2 matches 11 bases. This CDR3 region has 17 residues. Trimming at V came to 2 bases and at J to 6 bases, leaving 9 bases not matched to a gene. Germline CDR1 SGHVS, CDR2 FQNEAQ.